This T cell receptor (beta chain) was captured in a study of T cell responses to AZD1222 COVID-19 vaccine. Study-wide points: Spike was spanned by vaccine-associated CD4 TCRs, which were dominant at 160-218 and 743-854.

The germline CDR1 and CDR2 sequences are MNHEY and SMNVEV (reference sequence). J was trimmed by 4 bases and V by 8 bases; bases with no gene match: 8. The CDR3 totals 14 residues. Some clones are missing from TCRdb's copy, which holds only in-frame ones; the method was immunoSEQ multiplex PCR. The table records about 120,000 clones, around 90% of them present only once. Comment on this clone: What it binds is unknown.

The specimen comprised peripheral blood, sampled on day 0 of AZD1222 vaccination. The V and J genes are TRBV27 and TRBJ1-2; TRBD1 aligns across 9 bases. The TCR was taken from an adult in good health. CDR3 amino acids: CASADGTGIYGYTF. CDR3 bases: TGTGCCAGCGCAGACGGGACAGGGATCTATGGCTACACCTTC.